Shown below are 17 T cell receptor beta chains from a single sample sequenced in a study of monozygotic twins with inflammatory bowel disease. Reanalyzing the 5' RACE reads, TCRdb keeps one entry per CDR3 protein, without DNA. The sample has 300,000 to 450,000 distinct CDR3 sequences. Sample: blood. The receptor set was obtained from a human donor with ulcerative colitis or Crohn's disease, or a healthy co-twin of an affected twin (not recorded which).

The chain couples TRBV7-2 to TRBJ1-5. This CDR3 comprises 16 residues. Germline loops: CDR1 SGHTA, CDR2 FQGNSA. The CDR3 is CASSRDGGWGNQPQHF.

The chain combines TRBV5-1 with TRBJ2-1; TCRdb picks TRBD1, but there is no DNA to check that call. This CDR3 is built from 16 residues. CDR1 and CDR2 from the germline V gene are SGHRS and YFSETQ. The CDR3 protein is CASSVRTGTDHNEQFF.

The CDR3 reads CASSPRAQNIQYF. The chain is built from TRBV7-8 and TRBJ2-4. Germline V gene lookup returns CDR1 SGHVS and CDR2 FQNEAQ. The CDR3 length is 13 residues.

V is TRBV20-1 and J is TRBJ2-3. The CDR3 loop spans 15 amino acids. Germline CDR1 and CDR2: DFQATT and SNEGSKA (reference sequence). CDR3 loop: CSAREFKSSTDTQYF.

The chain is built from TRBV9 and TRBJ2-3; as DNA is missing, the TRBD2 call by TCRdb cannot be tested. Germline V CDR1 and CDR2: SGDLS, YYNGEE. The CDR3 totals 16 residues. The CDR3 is CASSVGSSGGTDTQYF.

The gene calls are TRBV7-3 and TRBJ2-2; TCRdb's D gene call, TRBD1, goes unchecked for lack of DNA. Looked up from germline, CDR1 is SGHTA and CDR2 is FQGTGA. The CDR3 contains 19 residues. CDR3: CASSLKKPGTGSHTGELFF. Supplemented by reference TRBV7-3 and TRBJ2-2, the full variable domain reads GAGVSQTPSNKVTEKGKYVELRCDPISGHTALYWYRQSLGQGPEFLIYFQGTGAADDSGLPNDRFFAVRPEGSVSTLKIQRTERGDSAVYLCASSLKKPGTGSHTGELFFGEGSRLTVL.

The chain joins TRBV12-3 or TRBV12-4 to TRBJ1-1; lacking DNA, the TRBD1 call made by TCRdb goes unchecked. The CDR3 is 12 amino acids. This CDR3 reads CASSFGPLNAFF.

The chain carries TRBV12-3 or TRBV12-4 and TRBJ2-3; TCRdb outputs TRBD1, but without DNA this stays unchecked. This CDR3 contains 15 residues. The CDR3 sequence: CASSTGSVSTDTQYF.

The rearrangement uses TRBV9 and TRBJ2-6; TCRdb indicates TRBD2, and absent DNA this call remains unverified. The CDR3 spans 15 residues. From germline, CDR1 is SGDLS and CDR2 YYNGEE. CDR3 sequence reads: CASSAILGGANVLTF.

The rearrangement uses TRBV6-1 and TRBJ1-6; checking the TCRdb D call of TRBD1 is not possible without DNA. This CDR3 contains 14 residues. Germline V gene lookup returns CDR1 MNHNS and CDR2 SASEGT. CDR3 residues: CASSRGQNNSPLHF.

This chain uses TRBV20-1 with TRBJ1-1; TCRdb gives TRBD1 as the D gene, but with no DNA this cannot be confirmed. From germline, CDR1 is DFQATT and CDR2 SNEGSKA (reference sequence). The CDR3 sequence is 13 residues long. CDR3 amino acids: CSARGAGQGGAFF.

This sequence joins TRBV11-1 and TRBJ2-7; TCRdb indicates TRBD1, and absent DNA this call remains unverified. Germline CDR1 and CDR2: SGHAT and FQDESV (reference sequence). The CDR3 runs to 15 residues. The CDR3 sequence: CASRHTGTGVHEQYF.

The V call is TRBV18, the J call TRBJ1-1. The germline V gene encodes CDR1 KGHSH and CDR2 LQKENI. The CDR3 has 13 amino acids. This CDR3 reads CASSPGEDTEAFF.

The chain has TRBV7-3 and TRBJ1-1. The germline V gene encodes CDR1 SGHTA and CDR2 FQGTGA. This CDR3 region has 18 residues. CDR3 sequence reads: CASSLQGGALRGNTEAFF.

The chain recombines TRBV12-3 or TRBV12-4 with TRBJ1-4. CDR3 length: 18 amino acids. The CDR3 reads CASSLIYGRRATNEKLFF.

The CDR3 sequence: CASSVGGDSNQPQHF. The gene calls are TRBV9 and TRBJ1-5; TCRdb reports TRBD1, a call that lacks DNA to check it against. The CDR3 is 15 residues long. Germline V lookup: CDR1 SGDLS, CDR2 YYNGEE.

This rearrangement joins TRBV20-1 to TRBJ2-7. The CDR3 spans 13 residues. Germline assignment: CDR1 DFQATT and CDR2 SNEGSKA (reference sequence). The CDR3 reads CSARTADFYEQYF.